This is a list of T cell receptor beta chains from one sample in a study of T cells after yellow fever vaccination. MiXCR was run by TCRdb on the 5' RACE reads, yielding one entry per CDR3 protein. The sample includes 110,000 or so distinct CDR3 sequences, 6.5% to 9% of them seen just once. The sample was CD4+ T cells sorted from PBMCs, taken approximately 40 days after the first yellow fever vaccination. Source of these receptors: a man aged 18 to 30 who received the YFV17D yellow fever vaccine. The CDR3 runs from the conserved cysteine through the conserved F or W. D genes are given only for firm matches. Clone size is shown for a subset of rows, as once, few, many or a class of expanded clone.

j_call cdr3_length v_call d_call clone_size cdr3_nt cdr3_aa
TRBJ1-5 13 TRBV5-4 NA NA TGTGCCAGCAGCCCCGCCGTGGGAGGGCCCCAGCATTTT CASSPAVGGPQHF
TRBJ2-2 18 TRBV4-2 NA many TGTGCCAGCAGCCAAGATATAGGAATTGCCCTGAACACCGGGGAGCTGTTTTTT CASSQDIGIALNTGELFF
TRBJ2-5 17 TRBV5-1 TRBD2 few TGCGCCAGCAGCTTGGCCGTATCGGCGGGGGGTATGGAGACCCAGTACTTC CASSLAVSAGGMETQYF
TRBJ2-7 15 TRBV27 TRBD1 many TGTGCCAGCAGTTTAGCAGGGGGCGTTCCCTACGAGCAGTACTTC CASSLAGGVPYEQYF
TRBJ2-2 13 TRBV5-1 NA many TGCGCCAGCAGCTCGGAGGCCACCGGGGAGCTGTTTTTT CASSSEATGELFF
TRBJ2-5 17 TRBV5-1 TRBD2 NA TGCGCCAGCAGCCCGGGATCTAGCGGGGGGTACCAAGAGACCCAGTACTTC CASSPGSSGGYQETQYF
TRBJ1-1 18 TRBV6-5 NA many TGTGCCAGCAGTTACTCGGGTCTGTTCGCGTCGACGTACACTGAAGCTTTCTTT CASSYSGLFASTYTEAFF
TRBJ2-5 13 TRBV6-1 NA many TGTGCCAGCAGCCGTCGTAGGGGGGAGACCCAGTACTTC CASSRRRGETQYF
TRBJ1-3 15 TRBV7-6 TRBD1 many TGTGCCAGCAGCCCAAGGACAGGGACTGGAAACACCATATATTTT CASSPRTGTGNTIYF
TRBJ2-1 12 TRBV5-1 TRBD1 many TGCGCCAGCCAGACAGGGTACAATGAGCAGTTCTTC CASQTGYNEQFF
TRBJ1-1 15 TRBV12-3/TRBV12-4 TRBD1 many TGTGCCAGCAGTCTTCAACAGGGGGGGGACACTGAAGCTTTCTTT CASSLQQGGDTEAFF
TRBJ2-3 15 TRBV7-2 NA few TGTGCCAGCAGCTTAACAGGGCGAAGGGCAGATACGCAGTATTTT CASSLTGRRADTQYF
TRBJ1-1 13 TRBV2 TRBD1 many TGTGCCAGCAGTGCGACAGGGAGCACTGAAGCTTTCTTT CASSATGSTEAFF
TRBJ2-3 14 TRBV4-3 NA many TGCGCCAGCAGCCAAGATGCAGCACCAGATACGCAGTATTTT CASSQDAAPDTQYF
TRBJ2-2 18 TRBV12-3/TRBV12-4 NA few TGTGCCAGCTGTTTAATCTGGGCAGGGGCGACTAACACCGGGGAGCTGTTTTTT CASCLIWAGATNTGELFF
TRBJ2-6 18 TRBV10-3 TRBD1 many TGTGCCACCTACCCTCTGGGACAGGGGATTCCTGGGGCCAACGTCCTGACTTTC CATYPLGQGIPGANVLTF
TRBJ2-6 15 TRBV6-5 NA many TGTGCCAGCAGTTACTTCTCCTATGGGGCCAACGTCCTGACTTTC CASSYFSYGANVLTF
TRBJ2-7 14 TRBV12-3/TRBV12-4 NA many TGTGCCAGCGGGAATTTGCCGGTCTCCTACGAGCAGTACTTC CASGNLPVSYEQYF
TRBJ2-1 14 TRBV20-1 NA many TGCAGTGCTAGAGATGGAGTGTCCTACAATGAGCAGTTCTTC CSARDGVSYNEQFF
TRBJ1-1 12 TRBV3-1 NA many TGTGCCAGCAGCCAAGGGGAAGGGAAAGCTTTCTTT CASSQGEGKAFF
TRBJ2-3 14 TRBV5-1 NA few TGCGCCAGCAGCTCCCGTCCGGGGTCAGATACGCAGTATTTT CASSSRPGSDTQYF
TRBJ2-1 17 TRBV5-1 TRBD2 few TGCGCCAGCAGCTTAGGACTAGCGGGGGGGCTCTACAATGAGCAGTTCTTC CASSLGLAGGLYNEQFF
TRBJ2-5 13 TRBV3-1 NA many TGTGCCAGCAGCCGGTCCGACCAAGAGACCCAGTACTTC CASSRSDQETQYF
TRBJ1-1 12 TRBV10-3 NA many TGTGCCACAGGACACCCGAACACTGAAGCTTTCTTT CATGHPNTEAFF
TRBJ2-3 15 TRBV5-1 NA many TGCGCCAGCAGCTTGGTTAGGACAAGCACAGATACGCAGTATTTT CASSLVRTSTDTQYF
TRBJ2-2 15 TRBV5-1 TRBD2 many TGCGCCAGCAGCATCGGACTAGCTGGTGGCGGGGAGCTGTTTTTT CASSIGLAGGGELFF
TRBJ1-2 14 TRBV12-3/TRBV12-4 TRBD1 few TGTGCCAGCAGCCTAGGGACAGGGGTCTATGGCTACACCTTC CASSLGTGVYGYTF
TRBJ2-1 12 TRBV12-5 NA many TGTGCTAGTGGTTGGGGGTACAATGAGCAGTTCTTC CASGWGYNEQFF
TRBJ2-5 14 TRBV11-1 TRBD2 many TGTGCCAGCAGCCGTCGGGGGGGCCAAGAGACCCAGTACTTC CASSRRGGQETQYF
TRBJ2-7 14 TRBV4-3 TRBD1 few TGCGCCAGCAGCCGGAGCGGACAGGGGGGAAAGCAGTACTTC CASSRSGQGGKQYF
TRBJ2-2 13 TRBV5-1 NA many TGCGCCAGCAGCCCCCCAGGAGCCGGGGAGCTGTTTTTT CASSPPGAGELFF
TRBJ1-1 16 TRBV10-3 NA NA TGTGCCAGCAAATTGGGACGGGGGATCAATAACACTGAAGCTTTCTTT CASKLGRGINNTEAFF